This T cell receptor beta chain was sequenced for a study of blood T cells in healthy people across ages. It was with a sample-barcoded 5' primer and a J-beta primer mix that a second PCR of roughly 7 to 12 cycles was run. MiXCR, run by TCRdb on the 5' RACE reads, gives a single entry per CDR3 protein. The sample holds some 1.5 million distinct CDR3 sequences, approximately 30% seen once. This clonotype was seen only a few times. A read error is possible here, since a much larger clone lies one base away. The receptor's source is a woman in her twenties or thirties in good health. The sequenced material came from blood.

This CDR3 reads CAICATSGRLSYEQYF. DNA of the CDR3: TGTGCCATCTGTGCAACTAGCGGGAGGCTCTCCTACGAGCAGTACTTC. J is TRBJ2-7 and V is TRBV10-3, with TRBD2 matching 12 bases. There are 16 residues in the CDR3. V was pared by 8 bases and J by 0 bases, with 8 bases of the junction left unmatched. Germline assignment: CDR1 ENHRY and CDR2 SYGVKD.